These 28 T cell receptor beta chains were all obtained from the same sample, sequenced in a study of T cell changes during pregnancy in multiple sclerosis. Sequencing used immunoSEQ multiplex PCR; TCRdb keeps in-frame clones, though not all of them. The sample holds some 97,000 clones; around 93% are singletons and the top ten take over 0.8%. This specimen was peripheral blood, taken before pregnancy. These receptors all come from a female donor with multiple sclerosis, enrolled in a pregnancy study.

V is TRBV14 and J is TRBJ1-1; the match to TRBD1 covers 7 bases. Germline values: CDR1 SGHDN, CDR2 FVKESK. The ends lost 2 bases at V and 6 bases at J; junction bases unmatched: 6. The CDR3 runs 14 residues. CDR3 protein: CASSQLTGKAEAFF. The CDR3 DNA follows: TGTGCCAGCAGCCAATTGACAGGGAAGGCTGAAGCTTTCTTT.

This chain uses TRBV4-1 with TRBJ2-7, with TRBD1 matching over 8 bases. V lost 4 bases and J lost 0; bases outside the gene matches: 2. The CDR3 has 14 residues. Per germline, CDR1 MGHRA and CDR2 YSYEKL. In DNA form, the CDR3 reads TGCGCCAGCAGCCCTGGGACAGGCTCCTACGAGCAGTACTTC. It translates to CASSPGTGSYEQYF.

CDR3 loop: CASSPRDRVYQPQHF. The CDR3 nucleotides read TGCGCCAGCAGTCCCCGGGACAGGGTGTATCAGCCCCAGCATTTT. The chain couples TRBV23-1 to TRBJ1-5; 9 positions agree with TRBD1. TRBV23-1 is marked as an open reading frame, function uncertain. Germline trimming cut 4 bases from V and 5 bases from J; bases unmatched to any gene: 6. The CDR3 sequence is 15 residues long.

The rearrangement links TRBV4-2 to TRBJ1-3; TRBD1 agrees at 9 bases. V lost 0 bases, J lost 4 bases, and 4 bases stayed unmatched. Looked up from germline, CDR1 is LGHNA and CDR2 is YNFKEQ. The CDR3 has 16 residues. DNA for the CDR3: TGTGCCAGCAGCCAAGAGACCGGGACAGGGGGAAACACCATATATTTT. Protein sequence: CASSQETGTGGNTIYF.

The CDR3 nucleotides read TGTGCCAGTAGTACGGGACTAGCGGGGTCCGGCAATGAGCAGTTCTTC. Its protein is CASSTGLAGSGNEQFF. This chain uses TRBV19 with TRBJ2-1; 13 positions agree with TRBD2. J was trimmed by 6 bases and V by 4 bases; bases with no gene match: 6. Germline V lookup: CDR1 LNHDA, CDR2 SQIVND (reference sequence). The CDR3 has 16 amino acids.

This chain connects TRBV5-4 to TRBJ2-7; 8 nucleotides match TRBD2. The germline V gene has CDR1 SGHNT and CDR2 YYREEE (reference sequence). Trimming cost V 4 bases and J 3 bases; bases outside gene matches: 3. The CDR3 contains 13 residues. The CDR3, as DNA: TGTGCCAGCAGCCCGGGGGGGGTCTACGAGCAGTACTTC. Translating gives CASSPGGVYEQYF.

This chain links TRBV7-2 with TRBJ1-1; no definite D call. V was shortened by 1 base and J by 0 bases, with 6 bases between the two germline ends. The CDR3 has 14 amino acids. Germline V gene lookup returns CDR1 SGHTA and CDR2 FQGNSA. CDR3 region: CASSLDSVNTEAFF. Written as DNA, the CDR3 is TGTGCCAGCAGCTTAGATTCGGTGAACACTGAAGCTTTCTTT.

The genes are TRBV25-1 and TRBJ1-2; 9 bases agree with TRBD1. Germline values: CDR1 MGHDK, CDR2 SYGVNS. Unmatched junction bases numbered 8, after V lost 6 bases and J lost 0 bases. The CDR3 extends over 16 amino acids. The CDR3 sequence: CASRDDRGLANYGYTF. For the CDR3, the DNA is TGTGCCAGCAGGGATGACAGGGGGTTAGCTAACTATGGCTACACCTTC.

The chain joins TRBV28 to TRBJ1-2; 9 positions match TRBD1. Germline V gene data show CDR1 as MDHEN and CDR2 as SYDVKM. The CDR3 spans 17 residues. The junction had 10 bases not matched to a gene; V was cut back by 5 bases and J by 0 bases. The chain's CDR3 is CASSLGTGRMSNYGYTF. The DNA of the CDR3 is TGTGCCAGCAGTCTAGGGACAGGGCGGATGTCTAACTATGGCTACACCTTC.

The V call is TRBV10-3, the J call TRBJ2-7; 11 bases are a match to TRBD2. There are 17 residues in the CDR3. J was trimmed by 5 bases and V by 6 bases; bases with no gene match: 15. Germline-derived CDR1 and CDR2 are ENHRY and SYGVKD. The CDR3 loop reads CAIRGGTSGNPRDEQYF. DNA of the CDR3: TGTGCCATCAGGGGCGGGACTAGCGGAAACCCTAGAGACGAGCAGTACTTC.

This chain uses TRBV2 with TRBJ2-1; 8 bases are a match to TRBD2. After removal of 7 bases from V and 4 bases from J, the junction contained 6 bases not matched to a gene. The CDR3 runs 14 residues. Germline V lookup: CDR1 SNHLY, CDR2 FYNNEI. The CDR3 DNA follows: TGTGCCAGCACAGCGGGAGTTTCTTACAATGAGCAGTTCTTC. Translating it yields CASTAGVSYNEQFF.

The chain recombines TRBV10-3 with TRBJ1-5; D is uncertain. Germline assignment: CDR1 ENHRY and CDR2 SYGVKD. V gave up 0 bases and J gave up 5 bases, with 5 bases separating them. The CDR3 sequence is 13 residues long. The CDR3: CAISESRDQPQHF. The CDR3 bases are TGTGCCATCAGTGAGTCTCGGGATCAGCCCCAGCATTTT.

The chain carries TRBV5-4 and TRBJ2-5; a weak D match, TRBD2 (6 bases). V gave up 4 bases and J gave up 4 bases, with 17 bases separating them. CDR3 length: 15 residues. CDR1 is SGHNT and CDR2 is YYREEE in the germline V gene (reference sequence). This CDR3 is CASSVSGGFVETQYF. The DNA for the CDR3 is TGTGCCAGCAGCGTGTCCGGAGGGTTCGTAGAGACCCAGTACTTC.

This sequence joins TRBV10-1 and TRBJ1-1; D ambiguous. Trimming stripped 4 bases from V and 0 bases from J, with 9 bases between. The CDR3 has 14 residues. Germline values: CDR1 WNHNN, CDR2 SYGVQD (reference sequence). The CDR3 reads CASSGEAMNTEAFF. Written as DNA, the CDR3 is TGCGCCAGCAGTGGCGAGGCCATGAACACTGAAGCTTTCTTT.

V usage is TRBV2 and J usage is TRBJ1-1, with no clear D. The CDR3 runs 12 residues. Germline V CDR1 and CDR2: SNHLY, FYNNEI. Trimming shortened V by 6 bases and J by 7 bases, and 12 bases separated the two germline ends. CDR3 in amino acids: CASRDGRVEAFF. The CDR3, as DNA: TGTGCCAGCAGGGACGGGCGGGTTGAAGCTTTCTTT.

The chain has TRBV27 and TRBJ1-1, with D possibly being TRBD1 (5 bases). The CDR3 contains 13 residues. Germline CDR1 MNHEY, CDR2 SMNVEV (reference sequence). V gave up 6 bases and J gave up 6 bases, with 14 bases separating them. The CDR3 region has the DNA TGTGCCAGCAGCGACTCAGGGTCGCCTGAAGCTTTCTTT. It codes for CASSDSGSPEAFF.

V and J are TRBV19 and TRBJ1-1; 7 bases fit TRBD1. The CDR3 is 16 residues long. Trimming removed 5 bases from V and 0 bases from J; junction bases left unmatched: 9. Looked up from germline, CDR1 is LNHDA and CDR2 is SQIVND (reference sequence). CDR3 bases: TGTGCCAGTAGTGAGGGGGCAGTTTTAATGAACACTGAAGCTTTCTTT. Protein: CASSEGAVLMNTEAFF.

The V call is TRBV2, the J call TRBJ2-1; D possibly corresponds to TRBD1 (5 bases). The germline V gene has CDR1 SNHLY and CDR2 FYNNEI. The CDR3 length is 13 residues. V was pared by 7 bases and J by 4 bases, with 11 bases between. As DNA, the CDR3 is TGTGCCAGCATGGGGCAGAGTTACAATGAGCAGTTCTTC. Protein sequence: CASMGQSYNEQFF.

The gene calls are TRBV30 and TRBJ2-7; D gene unclear. Germline values: CDR1 GTSNPN, CDR2 SVGIG (reference sequence). This CDR3 contains 15 residues. V was cut by 4 bases and J by 4 bases, with 20 bases left in between. DNA of the CDR3: TGTGCCTGGACGGAGAAACCGGGTGTTCCTTACGAGCAGTACTTC. Amino acids: CAWTEKPGVPYEQYF.

This chain connects TRBV27 to TRBJ2-4; 12 bases map to TRBD2. CDR1 and CDR2 (germline): MNHEY, SMNVEV (reference sequence). V lost 6 bases to trimming and J lost 6 bases; unmatched junction nucleotides: 6. This CDR3 comprises 15 residues. CDR3 amino acids: CASRGLAGYGNIQYF. CDR3 nucleotide sequence: TGTGCCAGCAGAGGACTAGCGGGATATGGAAACATTCAGTACTTC.

The J gene is TRBJ2-7, the V gene TRBV2, with 7 bases identical to TRBD1. There are 16 residues in the CDR3. CDR1 and CDR2 (germline): SNHLY, FYNNEI. V lost 2 bases to trimming and J lost 3 bases; unmatched junction nucleotides: 10. CDR3 loop: CASSEWEQGPFYEQYF. The CDR3 nucleotides are TGTGCCAGCAGTGAATGGGAACAGGGGCCCTTCTACGAGCAGTACTTC.

V and J are TRBV11-3 and TRBJ2-5; no reliable D call. V shed 4 bases and J shed 2 bases, with 11 bases lying between them. The CDR3 is made up of 14 amino acids. The V gene's germline CDR1 is SGHNT and CDR2 YENEEA. This CDR3 is CASSSEARQETQYF. The CDR3 DNA reads as TGTGCCAGCAGCTCCGAGGCTAGACAAGAGACCCAGTACTTC.

This clone was observed once. This sequence joins TRBV5-6 and TRBJ1-1; 7 bases align to TRBD1. CDR3 length equals 15 residues. V gave up 4 bases and J gave up 4 bases; unmatched junction bases: 10. Germline V gives CDR1 SGHDT, CDR2 YYEEEE. The CDR3 sequence: CASSTIQGVGTEAFF. The CDR3 DNA is TGTGCCAGCAGCACTATTCAGGGGGTCGGCACTGAAGCTTTCTTT.

This sequence joins TRBV7-3 and TRBJ2-1; 11 nucleotides match TRBD2. Looked up from germline, CDR1 is SGHTA and CDR2 is FQGTGA. The CDR3 extends over 18 amino acids. The V gene end was trimmed by 5 bases and the J gene end by 4 bases; junction bases not matched to a gene: 13. CDR3 DNA sequence: TGTGCCAGCAGCCCGAGGATTAGCGGGAGGGCCGGGTACAATGAGCAGTTCTTC. It encodes CASSPRISGRAGYNEQFF.

The chain carries TRBV6-5 and TRBJ2-7, with D possibly TRBD1 on 5 matching bases. CDR3 length: 14 residues. V shed 6 bases and J shed 6 bases, with 18 bases lying between them. Germline loops: CDR1 MNHEY, CDR2 SVGAGI. The CDR3 DNA reads TGTGCCAGCAGACTGAAGATCACAGGTAGCGAGCAGTACTTC. It is translated as CASRLKITGSEQYF.

The chain joins TRBV2 to TRBJ2-5, with 10 bases identical to TRBD2. The germline V gene encodes CDR1 SNHLY and CDR2 FYNNEI. Germline trimming cut 2 bases from V and 2 bases from J; bases unmatched to any gene: 8. The CDR3 length is 17 residues. The DNA for the CDR3 is TGTGCCAGCAGTGAAAGGCTTAGCGGGAGGAATCAAGAGACCCAGTACTTC. Its translation: CASSERLSGRNQETQYF.

This sequence joins TRBV28 and TRBJ2-1, with 9 bases that match TRBD2. Germline V CDR1 and CDR2: MDHEN, SYDVKM. The CDR3 length is 15 residues. Trimming cost V 4 bases and J 6 bases; bases outside gene matches: 7. The CDR3 bases are TGTGCCAGCAGTTCCTGGCGGGAGGGGGTCAATGAGCAGTTCTTC. This translates into CASSSWREGVNEQFF. The full variable domain, with the rest looked up from reference TRBV28 and TRBJ2-1, is DVKVTQSSRYLVKRTGEKVFLECVQDMDHENMFWYRQDPGLGLRLIYFSYDVKMKEKGDIPEGYSVSREKKERFSLILESASTNQTSMYLCASSSWREGVNEQFFGPGTRLTVL.

The CDR3 region has the DNA TGCGCCAGCAGCCTAGCTAACACCGGGGAGCTGTTTTTT. Translating it yields CASSLANTGELFF. J is TRBJ2-2 and V is TRBV5-1; a possible D gene is TRBD2 (5 bases). The CDR3 length is 13 residues. Per the germline V gene, CDR1 is SGHRS and CDR2 is YFSETQ. The V and J ends lost 4 bases and 2 bases respectively, with 6 bases between them.